One TCR beta chain is described in this entry. This sample was included in a study of blood T cell repertoires in COVID-19. Authors' processing steps: Estimates of nucleated cell counts were drawn from the amplification of reference gene primers. The data were produced by immunoSEQ multiplex PCR, yet TCRdb's version contains in-frame clones alone and is incomplete. V, J and clone size derive from that table, while D and trimming were established from the DNA sequence. The sample lists roughly 58,000 clones, roughly two thirds seen once, with 51% in the top ten. The CDR3 totals 13 residues. V was pared by 6 bases and J by 3 bases, with 3 bases of the junction left unmatched. CDR1 is MNHEY, CDR2 SVGAGI, per germline.

This receptor was identified in a woman between 55 and 75 years old who had been exposed to COVID-19. Material for sequencing was PBMCs or T cells enriched from blood (not recorded which). The chain links TRBV6-5 to TRBJ1-1; TRBD1 matches at 8 bases. The CDR3 nucleotides are TGTGCCAGCAGGACAGGGGCCGACACTGAAGCTTTCTTT. It specifies CASRTGADTEAFF.